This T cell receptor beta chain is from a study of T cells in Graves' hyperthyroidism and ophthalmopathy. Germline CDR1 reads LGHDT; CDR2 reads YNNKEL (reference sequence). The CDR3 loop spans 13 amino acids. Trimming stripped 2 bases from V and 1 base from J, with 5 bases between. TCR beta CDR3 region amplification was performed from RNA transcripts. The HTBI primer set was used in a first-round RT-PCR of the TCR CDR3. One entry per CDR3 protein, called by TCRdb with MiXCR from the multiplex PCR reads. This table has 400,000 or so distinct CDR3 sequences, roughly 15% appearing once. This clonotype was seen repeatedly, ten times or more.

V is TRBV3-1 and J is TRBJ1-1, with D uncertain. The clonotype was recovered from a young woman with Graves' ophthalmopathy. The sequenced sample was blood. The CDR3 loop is CASSQLENTEAFF. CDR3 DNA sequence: TGTGCCAGCAGCCAACTAGAGAACACTGAAGCTTTCTTT.